This TCR beta chain comes out of a study of breast tumors, draining lymph nodes, adjacent tissues. General study points: The data were judged consistent with most tumor T cells coming from lymph node and expanding in tumor. That most tumor T cells come from lymph nodes remained unproven. Compared with basal-like, luminal-like tumors shared significantly more repertoire with nontumor tissue.

One entry per CDR3 protein, called by TCRdb with MiXCR from the multiplex PCR reads. The table includes some 66,000 distinct CDR3 sequences, 57% detected once. For this clonotype: Antigen specificity is unknown. At one boundary the junction diverges from the germline segment, which might be a read error.

CDR1 and CDR2 (germline): SGHKS, YYEKEE (reference sequence). The CDR3 loop spans 14 amino acids. Sequencing used breast tumor tissue. The sequence was obtained from a female donor with breast cancer. Some clones in this sample may be carry-over from other donors' samples. V gene TRBV5-5 combines with J gene TRBJ1-2; 12 bases align to TRBD1. The CDR3 reads CASSLMGQGAGCTF. The CDR3 bases are TGTGCCAGCAGCTTAATGGGACAGGGGGCAGGCTGCACCTTC.